This is a list of T cell receptor beta chains from one sample in a study of Ad26.COV2.S vaccination and SARS-CoV-2 variants. Profiled with immunoSEQ multiplex PCR; TCRdb holds only in-frame clones, not every one. Of fewer than 500,000 clones listed, around 90% were seen once; the top ten hold around 4.5%. The sample here was peripheral blood, taken in a trial of Ad26.COV2.S vaccine versus placebo. The source is a person between 18 and 65 years old who received the Ad26.COV2.S COVID-19 vaccine or a placebo. Both conserved end residues are part of each CDR3. Each record gives: D gene, V gene, J gene, clone size, CDR3 DNA, CDR3 protein. A D gene is named only where the DNA matches it firmly. The size entry is marked missing in some rows and otherwise reads once, few, many or a size class.

d_gene: .; v_gene: TRBV29-1; j_gene: TRBJ1-2; abundance: .; CDR3nt: TGCAGCGTTGAACCAGGGTATGGCTACACCTTC; CDR3aa: CSVEPGYGYTF
d_gene: .; v_gene: TRBV21-1; j_gene: TRBJ2-7; abundance: .; CDR3nt: TGTGCCAGCAGCTCTCGGATATACCTCCTCGATCACGAGCAGTACTTC; CDR3aa: CASSSRIYLLDHEQYF
d_gene: .; v_gene: TRBV27; j_gene: TRBJ2-7; abundance: .; CDR3nt: TGTGCCAGCAGCTGGGGGTACGCCACCGACTACGAGCAGTACTTC; CDR3aa: CASSWGYATDYEQYF
d_gene: .; v_gene: TRBV9; j_gene: TRBJ2-1; abundance: .; CDR3nt: TGTGCCAGCAGCGCCTCTGACAGTTATTCCTACAATGAGCAGTTCTTC; CDR3aa: CASSASDSYSYNEQFF
d_gene: TRBD1; v_gene: TRBV10-3; j_gene: TRBJ2-2; abundance: .; CDR3nt: TGTGCCATCAGTGAGGTCAGGGGGCCCGGGGAGCTGTTTTTT; CDR3aa: CAISEVRGPGELFF
d_gene: .; v_gene: TRBV5-1; j_gene: TRBJ2-2; abundance: .; CDR3nt: TGCGCCAGCAGCTTGGCTTCACTAGCGAACACCGGGGAGCTGTTTTTT; CDR3aa: CASSLASLANTGELFF
d_gene: TRBD2; v_gene: TRBV2; j_gene: TRBJ2-7; abundance: .; CDR3nt: TGTGCCAGCAGTGAAGGCCTAGCGGGAGTCTACGAGCAGTACTTC; CDR3aa: CASSEGLAGVYEQYF
d_gene: TRBD1; v_gene: TRBV5-1; j_gene: TRBJ1-3; abundance: .; CDR3nt: TGCGCCAGCAGCCAGACAGGGTCGGACTCTGGAAACACCATATATTTT; CDR3aa: CASSQTGSDSGNTIYF
d_gene: .; v_gene: TRBV19; j_gene: TRBJ1-1; abundance: .; CDR3nt: TGTGCCAGTAGTACCCCCTTGGGGGGTTGGGACTCTGAAGCTTTCTTT; CDR3aa: CASSTPLGGWDSEAFF
d_gene: TRBD1; v_gene: TRBV6-4; j_gene: TRBJ1-1; abundance: .; CDR3nt: TGTGCCAGCAGTAAGACCGGGACAGGGTTGAATGAAGCTTTCTTT; CDR3aa: CASSKTGTGLNEAFF
d_gene: .; v_gene: TRBV11-2; j_gene: TRBJ2-5; abundance: .; CDR3nt: TGTGCCAGCAGCTTACGTGTACCGTACTTC; CDR3aa: CASSLRVPYF
d_gene: .; v_gene: TRBV4-1; j_gene: TRBJ2-7; abundance: .; CDR3nt: TGCGCCAGCAGCCAATCCCCCTCCGGCGGGGCCGAGCAGTACTTC; CDR3aa: CASSQSPSGGAEQYF
d_gene: .; v_gene: TRBV9; j_gene: TRBJ1-5; abundance: few; CDR3nt: TGTGCCAGCAACCTGGACGGGTCTGGGCCCCAGCATTTT; CDR3aa: CASNLDGSGPQHF
d_gene: .; v_gene: TRBV12-5; j_gene: TRBJ2-1; abundance: once; CDR3nt: TGTGCTAGTGGGCTAGACAGCGAAGAGCAGTTCTTC; CDR3aa: CASGLDSEEQFF
d_gene: TRBD1; v_gene: TRBV15; j_gene: TRBJ1-6; abundance: .; CDR3nt: TGTGCCACCAGCACGGGGACAGGGGCCTTTTCACCCCTCCACTTT; CDR3aa: CATSTGTGAFSPLHF